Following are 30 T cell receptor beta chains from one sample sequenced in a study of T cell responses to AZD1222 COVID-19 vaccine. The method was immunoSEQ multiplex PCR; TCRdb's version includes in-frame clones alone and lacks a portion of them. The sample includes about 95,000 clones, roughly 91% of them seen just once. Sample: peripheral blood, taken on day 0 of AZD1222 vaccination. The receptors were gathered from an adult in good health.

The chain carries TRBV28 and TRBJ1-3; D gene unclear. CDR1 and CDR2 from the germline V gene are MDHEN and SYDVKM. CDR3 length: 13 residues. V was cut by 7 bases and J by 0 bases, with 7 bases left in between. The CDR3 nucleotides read TGTGCCAGCACTACGGACTCTGGAAACACCATATATTTT. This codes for CASTTDSGNTIYF.

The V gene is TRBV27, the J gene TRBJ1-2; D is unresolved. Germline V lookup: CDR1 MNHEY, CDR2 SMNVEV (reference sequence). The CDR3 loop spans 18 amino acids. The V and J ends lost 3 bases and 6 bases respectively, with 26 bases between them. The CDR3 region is CASSFQPPSWGGLDGYTF. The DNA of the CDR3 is TGTGCCAGCAGTTTCCAACCTCCGTCTTGGGGTGGTTTAGATGGCTACACCTTC.

The CDR3 DNA sequence: TGTGCCAGCAGCTCCGGACGGCAGAACACTGAAGCTTTCTTT. Residues: CASSSGRQNTEAFF. The chain carries TRBV11-3 and TRBJ1-1; D is unresolved. CDR3 length: 14 residues. Trimming removed 4 bases from V and 1 base from J, with 10 bases in between. CDR1 and CDR2 from the germline V gene are SGHNT and YENEEA.

CDR3 bases: TGTGCCAGCAGCGACCCGGGGGACAGCGGGGAGACCCAGTACTTC. As protein: CASSDPGDSGETQYF. This sequence joins TRBV3-1 (or the pseudogene TRBV3-2) and TRBJ2-5; D perhaps matches TRBD1 (7 bases). CDR3 length equals 15 residues. Germline V CDR1 and CDR2: LGHDT, YNNKEL (reference sequence). Trimming took off 5 bases at V and 5 bases at J, with 18 bases between the two ends.

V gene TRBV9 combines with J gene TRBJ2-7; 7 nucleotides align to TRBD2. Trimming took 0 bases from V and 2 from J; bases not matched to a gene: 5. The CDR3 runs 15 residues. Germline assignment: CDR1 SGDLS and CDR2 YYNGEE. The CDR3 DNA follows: TGTGCCAGCAGCGTAGGTCCGCGGGAGACCTACGAGCAGTACTTC. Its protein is CASSVGPRETYEQYF.

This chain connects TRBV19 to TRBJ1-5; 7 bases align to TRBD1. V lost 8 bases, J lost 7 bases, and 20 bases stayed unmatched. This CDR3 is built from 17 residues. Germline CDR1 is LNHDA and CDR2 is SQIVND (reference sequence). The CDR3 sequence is CASRTSDRESGGQPQHF. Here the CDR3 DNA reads TGTGCCAGTCGAACTAGTGACAGGGAGAGCGGCGGGCAGCCCCAGCATTTT.

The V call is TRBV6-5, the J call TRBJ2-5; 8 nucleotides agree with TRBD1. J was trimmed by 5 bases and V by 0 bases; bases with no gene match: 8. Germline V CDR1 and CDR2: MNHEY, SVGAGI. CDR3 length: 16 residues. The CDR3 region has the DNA TGTGCCAGCAGTTACTCGATCCAGGGGGCTGGGGAGACCCAGTACTTC. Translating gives CASSYSIQGAGETQYF.

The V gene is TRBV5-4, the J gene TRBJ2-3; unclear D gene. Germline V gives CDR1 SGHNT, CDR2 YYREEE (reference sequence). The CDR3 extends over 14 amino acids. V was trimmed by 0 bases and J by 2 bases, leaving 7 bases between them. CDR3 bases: TGTGCCAGCAGCTTGGGATCCCCCACAGATACGCAGTATTTT. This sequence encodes CASSLGSPTDTQYF.

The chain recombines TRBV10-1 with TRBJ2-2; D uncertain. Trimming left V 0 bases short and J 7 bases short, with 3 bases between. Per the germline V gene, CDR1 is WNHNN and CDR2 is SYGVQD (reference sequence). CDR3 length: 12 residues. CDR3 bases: TGCGCCAGCAGTGAGTCGGACGGGGAGCTGTTTTTT. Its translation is CASSESDGELFF.

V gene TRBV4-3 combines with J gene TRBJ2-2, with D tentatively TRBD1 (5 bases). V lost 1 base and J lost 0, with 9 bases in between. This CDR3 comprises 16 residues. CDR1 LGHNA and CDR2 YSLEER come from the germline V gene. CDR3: CASSQGQLANTGELFF. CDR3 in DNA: TGCGCCAGCAGCCAAGGACAGCTAGCGAACACCGGGGAGCTGTTTTTT.

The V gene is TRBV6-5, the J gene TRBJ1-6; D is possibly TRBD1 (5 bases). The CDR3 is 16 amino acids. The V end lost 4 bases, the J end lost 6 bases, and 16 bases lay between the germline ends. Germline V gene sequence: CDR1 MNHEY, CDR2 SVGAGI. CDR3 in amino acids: CASSSASGVFNSPLHF. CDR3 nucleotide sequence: TGTGCCAGCAGTTCCGCCTCGGGGGTTTTTAATTCACCCCTCCACTTT.

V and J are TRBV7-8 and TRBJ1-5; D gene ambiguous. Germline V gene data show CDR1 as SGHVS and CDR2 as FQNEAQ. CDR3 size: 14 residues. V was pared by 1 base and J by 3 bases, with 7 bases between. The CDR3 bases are TGTGCCAGCAGCTTAGGGCCGGTCAATCAGCCCCAGCATTTT. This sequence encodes CASSLGPVNQPQHF.

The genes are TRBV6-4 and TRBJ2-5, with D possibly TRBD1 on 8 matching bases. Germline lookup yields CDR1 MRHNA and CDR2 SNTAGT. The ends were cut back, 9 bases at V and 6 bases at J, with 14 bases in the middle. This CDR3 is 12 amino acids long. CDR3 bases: TGTGCCAGTCAACAGGGGGGGAAGACCCAGTACTTC. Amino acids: CASQQGGKTQYF.

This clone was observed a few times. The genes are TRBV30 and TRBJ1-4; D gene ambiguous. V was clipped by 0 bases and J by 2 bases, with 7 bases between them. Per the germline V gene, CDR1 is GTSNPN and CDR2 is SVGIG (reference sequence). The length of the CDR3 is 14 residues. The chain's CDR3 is CAWSVDITNEKLFF. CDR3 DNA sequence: TGTGCCTGGAGTGTTGACATTACTAATGAAAAACTGTTTTTT.

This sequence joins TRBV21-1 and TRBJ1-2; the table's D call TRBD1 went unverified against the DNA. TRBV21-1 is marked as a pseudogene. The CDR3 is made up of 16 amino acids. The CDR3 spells CASSNFARQGAGGYTF. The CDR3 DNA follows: TGTGCCAGCAGCAATTTCGCGCGACAGGGGGCCGGTGGCTACACCTTC.

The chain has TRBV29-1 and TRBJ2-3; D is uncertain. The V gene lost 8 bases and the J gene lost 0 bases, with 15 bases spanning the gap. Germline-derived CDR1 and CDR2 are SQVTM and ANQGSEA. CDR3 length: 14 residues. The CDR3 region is CSSLQSTSTDTQYF. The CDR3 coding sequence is TGCAGCTCCTTACAGTCAACGAGCACAGATACGCAGTATTTT.

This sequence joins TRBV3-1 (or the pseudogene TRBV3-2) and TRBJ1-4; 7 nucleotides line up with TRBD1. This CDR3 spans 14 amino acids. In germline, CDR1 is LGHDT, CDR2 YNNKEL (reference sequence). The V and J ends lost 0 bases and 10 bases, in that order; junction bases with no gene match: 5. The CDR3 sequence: CASSQEGAGGKLFF. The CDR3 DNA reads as TGTGCCAGCAGCCAAGAGGGGGCAGGGGGAAAACTGTTTTTT.

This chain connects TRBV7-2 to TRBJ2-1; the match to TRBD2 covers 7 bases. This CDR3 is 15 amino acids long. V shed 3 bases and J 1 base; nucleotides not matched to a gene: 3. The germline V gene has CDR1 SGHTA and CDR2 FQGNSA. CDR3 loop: CASSLGRGSYNEQFF. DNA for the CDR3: TGTGCCAGCAGCTTGGGGCGGGGGTCCTACAATGAGCAGTTCTTC.

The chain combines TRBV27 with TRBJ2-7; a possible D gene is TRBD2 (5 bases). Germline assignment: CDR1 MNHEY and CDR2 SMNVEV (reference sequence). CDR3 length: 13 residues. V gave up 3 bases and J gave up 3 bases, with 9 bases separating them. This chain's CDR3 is CASSFSGGYEQYF. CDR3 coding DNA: TGTGCCAGCAGTTTCTCCGGAGGCTACGAGCAGTACTTC.

The CDR3, as DNA: TGTGCCAGCAAGAGGGGCGGTGAAAAACTGTTTTTT. It codes for CASKRGGEKLFF. The rearrangement joins TRBV12-3 or TRBV12-4 to TRBJ1-4, with D perhaps TRBD1 (5 bases). This CDR3 is built from 12 residues. The V end lost 7 bases, the J end lost 7 bases, and 10 bases lay between the germline ends.

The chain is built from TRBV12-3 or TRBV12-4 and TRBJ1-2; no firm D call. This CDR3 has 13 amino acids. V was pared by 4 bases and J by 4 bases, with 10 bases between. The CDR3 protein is CASSWGGSYGYTF. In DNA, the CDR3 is TGTGCCAGCAGTTGGGGAGGTTCCTATGGCTACACCTTC.

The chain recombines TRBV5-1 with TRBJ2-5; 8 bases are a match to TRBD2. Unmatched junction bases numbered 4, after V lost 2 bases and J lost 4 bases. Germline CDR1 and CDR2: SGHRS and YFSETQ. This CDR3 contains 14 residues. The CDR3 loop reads CASSFTAGGETQYF. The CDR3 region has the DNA TGCGCCAGCAGCTTTACGGCGGGGGGAGAGACCCAGTACTTC.

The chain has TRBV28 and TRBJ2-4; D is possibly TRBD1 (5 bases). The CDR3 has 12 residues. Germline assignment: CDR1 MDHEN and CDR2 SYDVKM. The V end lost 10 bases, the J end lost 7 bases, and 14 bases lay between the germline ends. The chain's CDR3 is CATQASANIQYF. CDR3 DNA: TGTGCCACACAGGCATCGGCGAACATTCAGTACTTC.

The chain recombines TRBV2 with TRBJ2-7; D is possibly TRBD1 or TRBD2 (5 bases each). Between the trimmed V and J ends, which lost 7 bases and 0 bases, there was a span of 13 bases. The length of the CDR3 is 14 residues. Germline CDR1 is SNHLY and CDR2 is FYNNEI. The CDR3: CASTMGTASYEQYF. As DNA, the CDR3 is TGTGCCAGCACGATGGGGACGGCCTCCTACGAGCAGTACTTC.

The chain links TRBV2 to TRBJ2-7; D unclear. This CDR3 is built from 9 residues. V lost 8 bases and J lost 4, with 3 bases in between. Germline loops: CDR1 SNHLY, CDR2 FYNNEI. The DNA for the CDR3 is TGTGCCAGCCGGTACGAGCAGTACTTC. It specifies CASRYEQYF.

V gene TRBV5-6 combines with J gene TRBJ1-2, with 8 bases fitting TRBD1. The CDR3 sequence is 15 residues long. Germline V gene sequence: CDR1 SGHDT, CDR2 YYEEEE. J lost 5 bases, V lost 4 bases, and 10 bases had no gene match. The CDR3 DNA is TGTGCCAGCAGCCACTCCCTACGGACAGGGTATGGCTACACCTTC. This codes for CASSHSLRTGYGYTF.

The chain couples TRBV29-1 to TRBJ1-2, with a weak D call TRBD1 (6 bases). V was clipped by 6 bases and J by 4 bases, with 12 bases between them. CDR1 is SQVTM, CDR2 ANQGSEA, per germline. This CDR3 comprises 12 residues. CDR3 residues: CSVETGSYGYTF. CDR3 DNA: TGCAGCGTAGAGACAGGTAGCTATGGCTACACCTTC.

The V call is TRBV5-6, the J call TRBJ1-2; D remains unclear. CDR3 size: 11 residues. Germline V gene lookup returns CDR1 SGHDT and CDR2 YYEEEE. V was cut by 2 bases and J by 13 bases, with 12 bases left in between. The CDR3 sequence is CASSFGPLGTF. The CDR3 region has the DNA TGTGCCAGCAGCTTTGGGCCCCTCGGCACCTTC. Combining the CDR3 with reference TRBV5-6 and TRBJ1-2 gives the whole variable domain DAGVTQSPTHLIKTRGQQVTLRCSPKSGHDTVSWYQQALGQGPQFIFQYYEEEERQRGNFPDRFSGHQFPNYSSELNVNALLLGDSALYLCASSFGPLGTFGSGTRLTVV.

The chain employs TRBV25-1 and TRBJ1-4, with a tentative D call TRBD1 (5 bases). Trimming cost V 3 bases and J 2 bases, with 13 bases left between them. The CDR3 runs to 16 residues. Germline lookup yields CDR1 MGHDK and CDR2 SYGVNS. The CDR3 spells CASSDPTDITNEKLFF. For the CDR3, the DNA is TGTGCCAGCAGTGACCCTACGGACATTACTAATGAAAAACTGTTTTTT. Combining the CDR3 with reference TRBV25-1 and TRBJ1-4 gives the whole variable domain EADIYQTPRYLVIGTGKKITLECSQTMGHDKMYWYQQDPGMELHLIHYSYGVNSTEKGDLSSESTVSRIRTEHFPLTLESARPSHTSQYLCASSDPTDITNEKLFFGSGTQLSVL.

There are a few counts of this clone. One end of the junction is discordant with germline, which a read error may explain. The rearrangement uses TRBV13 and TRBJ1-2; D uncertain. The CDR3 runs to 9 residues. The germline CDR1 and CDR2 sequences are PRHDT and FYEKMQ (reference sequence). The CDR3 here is CATLDHEEF. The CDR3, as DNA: TGTGCCACCCTGGACCACGAAGAGTTC.